This T cell receptor beta chain originates from a study of blood T cell repertoires in COVID-19. At the level of the study: The samples span acute and convalescent COVID-19 from the United States, Italy and Spain. Sources were T cells, B-cell-depleted T cells, or PBMCs; the material itself was cDNA or gDNA.

Patients at the Seattle site were enrolled during active infection and followed longitudinally. Trimming removed 1 base from V and 4 bases from J, with 10 bases in between. In germline, CDR1 is SGHNT, CDR2 YENEEA. The CDR3 runs to 14 residues. Study processing details: Reference gene primer amplification gave estimated nucleated cell counts. Sequenced by immunoSEQ multiplex PCR; TCRdb stores in-frame clones only, minus some. V, J and clone size are those of that table, while D and trimming were read from the DNA. The top ten clones hold roughly 8.2% of a sample with approximately 33,000 clones, roughly 90% of them seen once.

This sequence originates from a man in his 60s with COVID-19, enrolled during active disease. Source material: peripheral blood. This chain links TRBV11-3 with TRBJ1-1; D perhaps matches TRBD1 (6 bases). Here the CDR3 DNA reads TGTGCCAGCAGCTTAGTGACAGGTCTCACTGAAGCTTTCTTT. It specifies CASSLVTGLTEAFF.